This entry is about one TCR beta chain. The CDR3 contains 14 residues. The V gene's germline CDR1 is SEHNR and CDR2 FQNEAQ (reference sequence). V lost 6 bases and J 0 bases, leaving 11 bases between the germline ends. This sample stems from a study of shared clonotypes between healthy human individuals. The repertoire was sequenced with immunoSEQ multiplex PCR; TCRdb's copy has only in-frame clones and lacks some. This sample carries some 2,100,000 clones, 90% to 97% of them seen once, and the ten largest clones take more than 0.1%. The TCR comes from a man between 18 and 35 years old in good health. Sequences were obtained from naive CD4+ T cells sorted from blood. The subset here: CD45RA+ positively selected. This chain joins TRBV7-9 and TRBJ2-5, with a tentative D call TRBD1 (6 bases). The CDR3 DNA sequence: TGTGCCAGCAGATCCGGACAGTACCAAGAGACCCAGTACTTC. Protein product: CASRSGQYQETQYF. Together with reference TRBV7-9 and TRBJ2-5, the CDR3 gives the full variable domain: DTGVSQNPRHKITKRGQNVTFRCDPISEHNRLYWYRQTLGQGPEFLTYFQNEAQLEKSRLLSDRFSAERPKGSFSTLEIQRTEQGDSAMYLCASRSGQYQETQYFGPGTRLLVL.